The clone carrying this TCR beta chain came up many times. The antigen is undetermined. V was pared by 6 bases and J by 4 bases, with 6 bases of the junction left unmatched. Germline V gives CDR1 MNHEY, CDR2 SMNVEV (reference sequence). CDR3 size: 14 residues. This record belongs to a study of identical twins. Overall study findings and caveats: There was more out-of-frame TCR alpha sharing in monozygotic twins than models estimated. In cord blood, abundant beta clonotypes had fewer insertions; memory showed no trend.

TCRdb used MiXCR to reprocess the 5' RACE reads, holding one entry per CDR3 protein. The data show some 250,000 distinct CDR3 sequences, with roughly 7.1% seen just once and roughly 15% held by the top ten. These data are also associated with another study on T cells expressing NK-cell markers.

The V and J genes are TRBV27 and TRBJ2-7; 10 nucleotides line up with TRBD1. Sequencing input: CD8+ T cells sorted from blood. The TCR sequence derives from a woman aged 18-29 years in good health. CDR3: CASSNRQGAYEQYF. DNA of the CDR3: TGTGCCAGCAGCAACCGACAGGGGGCGTACGAGCAGTACTTC.